These 23 T cell receptor beta chains originate from one sample sequenced in a study of cytomegalovirus exposure and HLA in healthy donors. Primers for the PCR totalled 60 Vbeta and 13 Jbeta. Some clones are missing from TCRdb's copy, which holds only in-frame ones; the method was immunoSEQ multiplex PCR. The sample contains 150,000 to 200,000 clones, roughly four fifths of which appear only once. The sequenced sample consisted of PBMCs. These receptors were collected from a male donor in good health and CMV-seronegative.

CDR3 residues: CASSHGTGGGSNQPQHF. The CDR3 DNA sequence: TGTGCCAGTAGTCACGGGACAGGGGGCGGGAGCAATCAGCCCCAGCATTTT. The J gene is TRBJ1-5, the V gene TRBV19; 12 bases match TRBD1. V lost 5 bases, J lost 1 base, and 6 bases stayed unmatched. Germline V lookup: CDR1 LNHDA, CDR2 SQIVND (reference sequence). The CDR3 totals 17 residues.

CDR3 residues: CASSFNRNNEQFF. CDR3 nucleotides: TGTGCCAGCAGTTTTAACAGGAACAATGAGCAGTTCTTC. V gene TRBV27 combines with J gene TRBJ2-1, with D tentatively TRBD1 (5 bases). This CDR3 comprises 13 residues. The germline gives CDR1 MNHEY, CDR2 SMNVEV (reference sequence). The V and J ends lost 3 bases and 5 bases respectively, with 8 bases between them.

The chain carries TRBV10-3 and TRBJ2-3; 7 nucleotides line up with TRBD2. The J segment lost 0 bases and the V segment lost 8 bases, leaving 5 bases of the junction unmatched. The CDR3 sequence is 14 residues long. Germline CDR1 is ENHRY and CDR2 is SYGVKD. CDR3 nucleotide sequence: TGTGCCATCGGGAGCGGGGCCAGCACAGATACGCAGTATTTT. Translating gives CAIGSGASTDTQYF.

The chain uses TRBV7-9 and TRBJ2-3; a weak D match, TRBD2 (6 bases). The CDR3 is 15 residues long. Trimming shortened V by 3 bases and J by 10 bases, and 20 bases separated the two germline ends. Germline loops: CDR1 SEHNR, CDR2 FQNEAQ (reference sequence). The CDR3: CASSFVGGDSFAQYF. DNA for the CDR3: TGTGCCAGCAGCTTCGTGGGCGGGGATAGCTTTGCGCAGTATTTT. The whole variable domain, filled in from reference TRBV7-9 and TRBJ2-3, reads DTGVSQNPRHKITKRGQNVTFRCDPISEHNRLYWYRQTLGQGPEFLTYFQNEAQLEKSRLLSDRFSAERPKGSFSTLEIQRTEQGDSAMYLCASSFVGGDSFAQYFGPGTRLTVL.

The chain uses TRBV10-2 and TRBJ1-6; D might be TRBD1 (5 bases). Trimming took off 8 bases at V and 3 bases at J, with 11 bases between the two ends. Germline-derived CDR1 and CDR2 are WSHSY and SAAADI. The CDR3 consists of 14 residues. The CDR3 DNA is TGCGCCAGCGTGGGGGGATACTATAATTCACCCCTCCACTTT. Protein product: CASVGGYYNSPLHF.

This clone was recorded a few times. The rearrangement uses TRBV6-1 and TRBJ2-7; unclear D gene. There are 13 residues in the CDR3. Germline assignment: CDR1 MNHNS and CDR2 SASEGT. The V and J ends lost 3 bases and 3 bases respectively, with 9 bases between them. CDR3 amino acids: CASSDAGFYEQYF. In nucleotides, the CDR3 is TGTGCCAGCAGTGACGCAGGATTCTACGAGCAGTACTTC.

This clone was observed once. This rearrangement joins TRBV12-1 to TRBJ1-3; TRBD1 is taken as the D call from the table, unchecked against the DNA. TRBV12-1 is a listed pseudogene. This CDR3 is built from 13 residues. The CDR3 here is CASTPKSRNTIYF. The CDR3 DNA follows: TGTGCCAGCACCCCCAAATCCCGAAACACCATATATTTT.

This clone was detected a few times. The V and J genes are TRBV11-1 and TRBJ1-2, with D possibly TRBD1 on 5 matching bases. With 3 bases removed from V and 8 bases from J, the gap between germline ends came to 16 bases. The CDR3 has 14 amino acids. Looked up from germline, CDR1 is SGHAT and CDR2 is FQDESV (reference sequence). The CDR3 spells CASSFARGSGGYTF. In nucleotides, the CDR3 is TGTGCCAGCAGCTTTGCTCGGGGGTCGGGCGGCTACACCTTC.

This chain uses TRBV6-5 with TRBJ1-4, with a weak D call TRBD1 (6 bases). CDR1 is MNHEY, CDR2 SVGAGI, per germline. Trimming cost V 6 bases and J 8 bases, with 19 bases left between them. The CDR3 contains 15 residues. In DNA form, the CDR3 reads TGTGCCAGCAGCCCCATGTTTGGGGGCCTCGAAAAACTGTTTTTT. It specifies CASSPMFGGLEKLFF.

Only a few counts were recorded for this clone. V gene TRBV5-1 combines with J gene TRBJ2-2, with 8 nucleotides matching TRBD1. The junction had 5 bases not matched to a gene; V was cut back by 3 bases and J by 1 base. This CDR3 is built from 16 residues. Germline lookup yields CDR1 SGHRS and CDR2 YFSETQ. This CDR3 is CASSSQGGLNTGELFF. In nucleotides, the CDR3 is TGCGCCAGCAGCTCACAGGGGGGCCTGAACACCGGGGAGCTGTTTTTT.

The gene calls are TRBV4-1 and TRBJ1-2; perhaps TRBD1 as D (6 bases). CDR1 and CDR2 from the germline V gene are MGHRA and YSYEKL. V lost 6 bases and J 2 bases, leaving 7 bases between the germline ends. CDR3 length equals 12 residues. In DNA, the CDR3 is TGCGCCAGCAGTGACAGGAACTATGGCTACACCTTC. Its protein is CASSDRNYGYTF.

This chain connects TRBV7-9 to TRBJ2-1, with 13 bases matching TRBD2. V was pared by 5 bases and J by 4 bases, with 8 bases of the junction left unmatched. Germline assignment: CDR1 SEHNR and CDR2 FQNEAQ (reference sequence). This CDR3 is 17 amino acids long. CDR3 nucleotides: TGTGCCAGCAGCGTGCCACTAGCGGGAGGGAATTACAATGAGCAGTTCTTC. This encodes CASSVPLAGGNYNEQFF.

The J gene is TRBJ2-4, the V gene TRBV6-1; TRBD2 aligns across 8 bases. This CDR3 contains 16 residues. The V gene end was trimmed by 1 base and the J gene end by 8 bases; junction bases not matched to a gene: 10. Germline V gene lookup returns CDR1 MNHNS and CDR2 SASEGT. The CDR3 region has the DNA TGTGCCAGCAGTGAAGGCAGCGGGGGCCCCCTGGACATTCAGTACTTC. Translated, it gives CASSEGSGGPLDIQYF.

The chain combines TRBV28 with TRBJ1-5; D unclear. Germline-derived CDR1 and CDR2 are MDHEN and SYDVKM. V lost 2 bases, J lost 3 bases, and 14 bases lay in between. CDR3 length: 16 residues. For the CDR3, the DNA is TGTGCCAGCAGTTTAATTGGTAAACTAGTCAATCAGCCCCAGCATTTT. Translating it yields CASSLIGKLVNQPQHF.

The CDR3 loop is CASSLAGTNRGGYTF. DNA for the CDR3: TGTGCCAGCAGCTTAGCGGGGACAAACCGCGGTGGCTACACCTTC. The gene calls are TRBV7-9 and TRBJ1-2; possible D gene TRBD1, 6 bases. CDR1 is SEHNR and CDR2 is FQNEAQ in the germline V gene (reference sequence). This CDR3 spans 15 amino acids. V was pared by 0 bases and J by 7 bases, with 15 bases between. The full variable domain, completed using reference TRBV7-9 and TRBJ1-2, is DTGVSQNPRHKITKRGQNVTFRCDPISEHNRLYWYRQTLGQGPEFLTYFQNEAQLEKSRLLSDRFSAERPKGSFSTLEIQRTEQGDSAMYLCASSLAGTNRGGYTFGSGTRLTVV.

This chain links TRBV5-4 with TRBJ2-3, with TRBD2 identical over 7 bases. Per germline, CDR1 SGHNT and CDR2 YYREEE (reference sequence). This CDR3 region has 14 residues. With 2 bases clipped from V and 4 bases from J, the junction kept 4 bases outside the gene matches. The CDR3 reads CASSLSRGADTQYF. The DNA of the CDR3 is TGTGCCAGCAGCTTATCCCGGGGGGCAGATACGCAGTATTTT.

The gene calls are TRBV6-1 and TRBJ1-1; D not certain. Trimming removed 1 base from V and 4 bases from J, with 10 bases in between. The CDR3 consists of 14 residues. Germline-derived CDR1 and CDR2 are MNHNS and SASEGT. CDR3 nucleotides: TGTGCCAGCAGTGAAGTCAGAAATCCCACTGAAGCTTTCTTT. Amino acids: CASSEVRNPTEAFF.

The chain carries TRBV14 and TRBJ1-2, with TRBD1 as a possible D gene (6 bases). Trimming removed 1 base from V and 7 bases from J, with 10 bases in between. Germline V gene data show CDR1 as SGHDN and CDR2 as FVKESK. This CDR3 comprises 13 residues. The CDR3: CASSQVRTAGYTF. The CDR3 nucleotides read TGTGCCAGCAGCCAAGTAAGGACAGCTGGCTACACCTTC.

This chain uses TRBV30 with TRBJ2-3; tentative D call: TRBD2 (5 bases). Germline CDR1 GTSNPN, CDR2 SVGIG (reference sequence). V dropped 4 bases and J dropped 0 bases, with 11 bases sitting between them. The CDR3 has 14 amino acids. CDR3 region: CAWTLASSTDTQYF. CDR3 DNA: TGTGCCTGGACTTTAGCGTCTAGCACAGATACGCAGTATTTT.

The rearrangement joins TRBV6-6 to TRBJ2-3; no reliable D call. The CDR3 sequence is 12 residues long. The V end lost 2 bases, the J end lost 4 bases, and 4 bases lay between the germline ends. Per germline, CDR1 MNHNY and CDR2 SVGAGI (reference sequence). The CDR3 spells CASSYPSDTQYF. Here the CDR3 DNA reads TGTGCCAGCAGTTACCCATCAGATACGCAGTATTTT.

In regard to this clone: Likely a read error: the CDR3 ends without its conserved phenylalanine or tryptophan. Because the CDR3's place on the DNA is in doubt, the DNA is left out and the CDR3 is given as listed by TCRdb. The CDR3 here is CASSYSQISGQGAIG. The J gene is TRBJ2-7, the V gene TRBV6-6; TRBD1, the table's D call, lacks a check against the DNA. The CDR3 totals 15 residues, both ends included. Germline CDR1 is MNHNY and CDR2 is SVGAGI (reference sequence).

This clone was picked up one time. The chain couples TRBV5-8 to TRBJ1-1, with D perhaps matching TRBD1 (6 bases). The CDR3 consists of 13 residues. V lost 4 bases and J 4 bases, leaving 11 bases between the germline ends. The germline gives CDR1 SGHTS, CDR2 YDEGEE. This chain's CDR3 is CASSRRQVTEAFF. As DNA, the CDR3 is TGTGCCAGCAGCCGTCGACAGGTCACTGAAGCTTTCTTT.

This chain joins TRBV29-1 and TRBJ2-7; 9 nucleotides match TRBD1. The junction had 0 bases not matched to a gene; V was cut back by 7 bases and J by 2 bases. CDR3 size: 11 residues. The germline CDR1 and CDR2 sequences are SQVTM and ANQGSEA. The CDR3 sequence: CSGQGAYEQYF. The CDR3 DNA reads as TGCAGCGGACAGGGGGCCTACGAGCAGTACTTC.